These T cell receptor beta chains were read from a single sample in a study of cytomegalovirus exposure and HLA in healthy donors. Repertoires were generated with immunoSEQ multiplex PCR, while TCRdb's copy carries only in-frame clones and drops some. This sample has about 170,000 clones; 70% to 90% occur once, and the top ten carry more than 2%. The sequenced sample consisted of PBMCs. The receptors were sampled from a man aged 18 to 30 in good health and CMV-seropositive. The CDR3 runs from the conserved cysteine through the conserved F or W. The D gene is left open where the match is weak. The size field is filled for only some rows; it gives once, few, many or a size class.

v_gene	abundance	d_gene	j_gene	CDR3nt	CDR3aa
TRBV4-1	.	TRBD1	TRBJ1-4	TGCGCCAGCAGCCCGGACAGGGTAATAGAAAAACTGTTTTTT	CASSPDRVIEKLFF
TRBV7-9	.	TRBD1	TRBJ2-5	TGTGCCAGCTCCCGGGACAGGGGAACCCAAGAGACCCAGTACTTC	CASSRDRGTQETQYF
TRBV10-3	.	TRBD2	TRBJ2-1	TGTGCCATCAGTACCACACAGGCGGGGAGGGATGAGCAGTTCTTC	CAISTTQAGRDEQFF
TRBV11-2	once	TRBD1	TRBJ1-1	TGTGCCAGCAGCCCACGGACAGGGGGGCGAAGGGCTGAAGCTTTCTTT	CASSPRTGGRRAEAFF
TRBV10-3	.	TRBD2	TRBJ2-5	TGTGCCGTCGGCCCGACTAGCGAAGAGACCCAGTACTTC	CAVGPTSEETQYF
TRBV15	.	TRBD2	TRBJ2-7	TGTGCCACCAGCGTGCGCGGGGGAGCCTACGAGCAGTACTTC	CATSVRGGAYEQYF
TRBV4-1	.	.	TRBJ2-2	TGCGCCAGCAGCAAAGGGGGACTTAACACCGGGGAGCTGTTTTTT	CASSKGGLNTGELFF
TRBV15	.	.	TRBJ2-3	TGTGCCACCAGCAGAGCGCAGGGAATTGATACGCAGTATTTT	CATSRAQGIDTQYF
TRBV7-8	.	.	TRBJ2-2	TGTGCCAGCAGCTTTCTCAACACCGGGGAGCTGTTTTTT	CASSFLNTGELFF
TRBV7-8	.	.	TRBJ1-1	TGTGCCAGCAGCAGTGGGGGCGGCACTGAAGCTTTCTTT	CASSSGGGTEAFF
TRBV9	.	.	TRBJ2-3	TGTGCCAGCAGCGTAGTAGGAGTCTCCACTAGCACAGATACGCAGTATTTT	CASSVVGVSTSTDTQYF
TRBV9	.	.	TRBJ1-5	TGTGCCAGCAGCGTAGGGGCAGGGAATCAGCCCCAGCATTTT	CASSVGAGNQPQHF
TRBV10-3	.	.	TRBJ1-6	TGTGCCATCAGTGAAGGGGGAAGTACTAATTCACCCCTCCACTTT	CAISEGGSTNSPLHF
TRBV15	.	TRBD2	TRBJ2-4	TGTGCCACCAGCAGAGATGGTCTAGCGGGGGGTTTTCAGTACTTC	CATSRDGLAGGFQYF
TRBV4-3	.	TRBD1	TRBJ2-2	TGCGCCAGCAGCCAAGAGGGACAGGGGGGGACCGGGGAGCTGTTTTTT	CASSQEGQGGTGELFF
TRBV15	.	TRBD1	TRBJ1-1	TGTGCCACCAGCAGAGTTCCCCAGGGGGCCGAGGTTGAAGCTTTCTTT	CATSRVPQGAEVEAFF
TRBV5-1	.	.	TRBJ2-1	TGCGCCAGCAGCTTGACAACCTTCAATGAGCAGTTCTTC	CASSLTTFNEQFF
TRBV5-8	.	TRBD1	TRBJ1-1	TGTGCCAGCAGCACACAGGGGGCGCGGACTGAAGCTTTCTTT	CASSTQGARTEAFF
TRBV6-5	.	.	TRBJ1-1	TGTGCCAGCAGTTACGGGCCAAACACTGAAGCTTTCTTT	CASSYGPNTEAFF
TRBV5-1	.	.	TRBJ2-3	TGCGCCAGCAGCTTCTCGGGGGGCGAGGCAGATACGCAGTATTTT	CASSFSGGEADTQYF
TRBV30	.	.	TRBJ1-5	TGTGCCTGGAGTGACGACAGTAATCAGCCCCAGCATTTT	CAWSDDSNQPQHF
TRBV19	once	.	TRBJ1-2	TGTGCCAGTAGTTACGGGGTTGCCCTTAACTATGGCTACACCTTC	CASSYGVALNYGYTF
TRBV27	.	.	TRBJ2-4	TGTGCCAGCAGTTCTGCCAAAAACATTCAGTACTTC	CASSSAKNIQYF
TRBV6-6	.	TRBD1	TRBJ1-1	TGTGCCAGCAGTTCCATGGGACAGGGGACTGAAGCTTTCTTT	CASSSMGQGTEAFF
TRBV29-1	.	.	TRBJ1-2	TGCAGCGTTGTAGACCAGGGCGACAACTATGGCTACACCTTC	CSVVDQGDNYGYTF
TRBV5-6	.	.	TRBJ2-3	TGTGCCAGCGGCCAGATGAGCACAGATACGCAGTATTTT	CASGQMSTDTQYF
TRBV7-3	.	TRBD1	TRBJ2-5	TGTGCCAGCAGCCTAGGGACAGGGGAGACCCAGTACTTC	CASSLGTGETQYF
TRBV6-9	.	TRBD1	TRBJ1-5	TGTGCCAGCAGTTACGACAGGGGCAATCAGCCCCAGCATTTT	CASSYDRGNQPQHF
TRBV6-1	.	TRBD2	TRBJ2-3	TGTGCCAGCAGTGATTGGGGTTTACCTCCTAGCGGGGTATCGCAGTATTTT	CASSDWGLPPSGVSQYF
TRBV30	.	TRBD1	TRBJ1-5	TGTGCCTGGAGTACCAGGGGGAACGGAATTAATCAGCCCCAGCATTTT	CAWSTRGNGINQPQHF
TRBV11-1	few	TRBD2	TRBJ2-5	TGTGCCAGCAGCCTAGCGGGGGGTAAAGAGACCCAGTACTTC	CASSLAGGKETQYF
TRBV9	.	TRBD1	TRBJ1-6	TGTGCCAGCAGCGTAGCAGGGGGCGCCGGGAATTCACCCCTCCACTTT	CASSVAGGAGNSPLHF
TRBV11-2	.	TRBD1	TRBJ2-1	TGTGCCAGCAGCTTAGGACAAAGAGGACAGGGAGACAATGAGCAGTTCTTC	CASSLGQRGQGDNEQFF
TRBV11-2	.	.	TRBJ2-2	TGTGCCAGCAGCTTAAACAGGGTAGCCGGGGAGCTGTTTTTT	CASSLNRVAGELFF
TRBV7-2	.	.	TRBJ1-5	TGTGCCAGCAGCTTAGATGCAGGGAGGCAGCCCCAGCATTTT	CASSLDAGRQPQHF
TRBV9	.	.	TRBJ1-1	TGTGCCAGCAGCGTAGTAAGCGAAAACACTGAAGCTTTCTTT	CASSVVSENTEAFF
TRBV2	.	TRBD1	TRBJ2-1	TGTGCCAGCAGACCCGACAGGGGTTCCTACAATGAGCAGTTCTTC	CASRPDRGSYNEQFF
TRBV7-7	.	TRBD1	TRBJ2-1	TGTGCCAGCGCGACAGGGGGCGCAAATGAGCAGTTCTTC	CASATGGANEQFF
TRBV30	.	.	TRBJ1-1	TGTGCCTGCACAGGGCTAGCTGAAGCTTTCTTT	CACTGLAEAFF
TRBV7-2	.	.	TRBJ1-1	TGTGCCAGCAGCTTAGTTTCTATGAACACTGAAGCTTTCTTT	CASSLVSMNTEAFF
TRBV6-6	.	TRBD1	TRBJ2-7	TGTGCCAGCGGACAGGGGACCTTCGGGGAGCAGTACTTC	CASGQGTFGEQYF
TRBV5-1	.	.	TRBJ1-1	TGCGCCAGCAGCCCTGAGGGGAGGAGGGTGAACACTGAAGCTTTCTTT	CASSPEGRRVNTEAFF
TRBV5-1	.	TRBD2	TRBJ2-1	TGCGCCAGCAGCTTGACTAGCGACTCCTACAATGAGCAGTTCTTC	CASSLTSDSYNEQFF
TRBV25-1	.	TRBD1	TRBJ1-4	TGTGCCAGCAGTGAATGGGACAGGGGTGAAAAACTGTTTTTT	CASSEWDRGEKLFF
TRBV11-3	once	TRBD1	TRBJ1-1	TGTGCCAGCAGCTTGACAGGGGGAGGGACTGAAGCTTTCTTT	CASSLTGGGTEAFF
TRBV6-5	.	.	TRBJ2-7	TGTGCCAGCAGTTTCGGACTCTCCTACGAGCAGTACTTC	CASSFGLSYEQYF